What follows are 20 T cell receptor beta chains derived from one specimen sequenced in a study of cytomegalovirus exposure and HLA in healthy donors. TCRdb's table, derived via immunoSEQ multiplex PCR, lists solely in-frame clones and lacks some. There are around 300,000 clones in the sample; 88% occur only once, and roughly 0.88% lies in the top ten. The material sequenced was PBMCs. The receptors stem from a man aged 25-45 years in good health and CMV-seronegative.

This clone was seen just once. The chain combines TRBV4-3 with TRBJ1-2; weak D call: TRBD1 (5 bases). The ends were cut back, 0 bases at V and 3 bases at J, with 5 bases in the middle. Germline V CDR1 and CDR2: LGHNA, YSLEER. CDR3 size: 13 residues. This CDR3 is CASSQDRDYGYTF. The CDR3 DNA follows: TGCGCCAGCAGCCAAGACAGGGACTATGGCTACACCTTC.

The gene calls are TRBV11-3 and TRBJ2-5, with 7 bases aligning to TRBD1. The germline V gene encodes CDR1 SGHNT and CDR2 YENEEA. The CDR3 has 13 residues. Losses at the gene ends were 5 bases for V and 4 bases for J; bases not matched to a gene: 4. The DNA for the CDR3 is TGTGCCAGCAGCCCAGGGGGACGAGAGACCCAGTACTTC. Amino acids: CASSPGGRETQYF. Variable domain in full (rest from reference TRBV11-3 and TRBJ2-5): EAGVVQSPRYKIIEKKQPVAFWCNPISGHNTLYWYLQNLGQGPELLIRYENEEAVDDSQLPKDRFSAERLKGVDSTLKIQPAELGDSAVYLCASSPGGRETQYFGPGTRLLVL.

The rearrangement joins TRBV10-2 to TRBJ2-7; 8 nucleotides agree with TRBD1. V was pared by 6 bases and J by 3 bases, with 7 bases of the junction left unmatched. CDR3 length equals 14 residues. In germline, CDR1 is WSHSY, CDR2 SAAADI. The CDR3 DNA is TGCGCCAGCAGAAACAGGGGGGAGGTCTACGAGCAGTACTTC. Its protein is CASRNRGEVYEQYF.

This sequence joins TRBV27 and TRBJ2-1, with D possibly being TRBD2 (6 bases). The V end lost 3 bases, the J end lost 9 bases, and 15 bases lay between the germline ends. This CDR3 region has 14 residues. The V gene's germline CDR1 is MNHEY and CDR2 SMNVEV (reference sequence). For the CDR3, the DNA is TGTGCCAGCAGTTTTACTTCGGGGGTTGGTGAGCAGTTCTTC. It is translated as CASSFTSGVGEQFF.

The chain links TRBV10-3 to TRBJ1-2, with TRBD1 matching 11 bases. The junction had 3 bases not matched to a gene; V was cut back by 5 bases and J by 1 base. The V gene's germline CDR1 is ENHRY and CDR2 SYGVKD. CDR3 size: 15 residues. CDR3 sequence reads: CAISSGQGGNYGYTF. As DNA, the CDR3 is TGTGCCATCAGTTCGGGACAGGGGGGTAACTATGGCTACACCTTC.

The V gene is TRBV27, the J gene TRBJ2-2, with TRBD1 as a possible D gene (6 bases). V was cut by 5 bases and J by 2 bases, with 9 bases left in between. The CDR3 contains 14 residues. Looked up from germline, CDR1 is MNHEY and CDR2 is SMNVEV (reference sequence). Here the CDR3 reads CASSIGTNTGELFF. The CDR3 DNA reads TGTGCCAGCAGTATCGGGACAAACACCGGGGAGCTGTTTTTT.

The chain is built from TRBV5-1 and TRBJ1-2; 8 bases align to TRBD1. CDR1 is SGHRS and CDR2 is YFSETQ in the germline V gene. The trim removed 3 bases at V and 7 bases at J, leaving 11 bases unmatched. The length of the CDR3 is 15 residues. This CDR3 reads CASSSTGTGLRGYTF. CDR3 DNA: TGCGCCAGCAGCTCGACCGGGACAGGACTTCGTGGCTACACCTTC.

With regard to this clone: Its ends do not fully match the called genes, so a read error is possible. The chain carries TRBV6-4 and TRBJ2-3; D perhaps matches TRBD1 (5 bases). This CDR3 contains 15 residues. Germline V gene lookup returns CDR1 MRHNA and CDR2 SNTAGT. As DNA, the CDR3 is TGTGCCAGCAGTTACTCGACTGGGGCAACAGATACGCAGTATTTT. Translating it yields CASSYSTGATDTQYF.

This clone has only one observation. The chain couples TRBV15 to TRBJ2-6; D not resolved. This CDR3 is 17 amino acids long. Trimming took off 1 base at V and 3 bases at J, with 13 bases between the two ends. CDR1 and CDR2 (germline): LNHNV, YYDKDF (reference sequence). The CDR3 protein is CATSRANVGFGANVLTF. The CDR3 coding sequence is TGTGCCACCAGCAGAGCTAACGTCGGGTTTGGGGCCAACGTCCTGACTTTC.

A few counts support this clone. The V call is TRBV15, the J call TRBJ2-7, with a tentative D call TRBD1 (7 bases). The CDR3 has 15 amino acids. Trimming stripped 1 base from V and 5 bases from J, with 15 bases between. Per the germline V gene, CDR1 is LNHNV and CDR2 is YYDKDF (reference sequence). CDR3 sequence (DNA): TGTGCCACCAGCAGAGCGGGACAGTGGAGGGACGAGCAGTACTTC. Translation: CATSRAGQWRDEQYF.

The rearrangement links TRBV7-9 to TRBJ1-1; perhaps TRBD1 as D (6 bases). The CDR3 totals 14 residues. Germline CDR1 and CDR2: SEHNR and FQNEAQ (reference sequence). Trimming removed 4 bases at V and 6 bases at J, with 15 bases between. The CDR3, as DNA: TGTGCCAGCAGCTGGTGGGGGCAGGTCCCTGAAGCTTTCTTT. It codes for CASSWWGQVPEAFF.

The chain combines TRBV5-4 with TRBJ1-1; 9 bases fit TRBD1. CDR1 and CDR2 (germline): SGHNT, YYREEE (reference sequence). This CDR3 is built from 14 residues. Losses at the gene ends were 4 bases for V and 4 bases for J; bases not matched to a gene: 5. The CDR3 here is CASSENRGLTEAFF. DNA for the CDR3: TGTGCCAGCAGCGAGAACAGGGGGCTCACTGAAGCTTTCTTT.

V and J are TRBV6-5 and TRBJ1-5; 9 bases match TRBD1. Trimming cost V 2 bases and J 4 bases; bases outside gene matches: 6. This CDR3 has 16 amino acids. The germline V gene has CDR1 MNHEY and CDR2 SVGAGI. The CDR3 nucleotides read TGTGCCAGCAGTTACCGGGACAGGGAGGGGAATCAGCCCCAGCATTTT. This sequence encodes CASSYRDREGNQPQHF.

The chain carries TRBV5-6 and TRBJ2-7; maybe TRBD2 (5 bases). The CDR3 covers 14 residues. Germline-derived CDR1 and CDR2 are SGHDT and YYEEEE. Between the trimmed V and J ends, which lost 0 bases and 0 bases, there was a span of 7 bases. The CDR3 DNA reads TGTGCCAGCAGCTTGGGAGGGATCTCCTACGAGCAGTACTTC. Protein sequence: CASSLGGISYEQYF.

To note about this clone: The sample has other DNA sequences that encode this CDR3 too. This rearrangement joins TRBV4-3 to TRBJ2-7, with a possible D match to TRBD1 (6 bases). Germline V gene lookup returns CDR1 LGHNA and CDR2 YSLEER. The CDR3 runs to 14 residues. The V end was cut by 3 bases, the J end by 1 base, with 10 bases between. The CDR3 region has the DNA TGCGCCAGCAGCCAGGGGCAGGGGTCCTACGAGCAGTACTTC. As protein: CASSQGQGSYEQYF.

The chain combines TRBV6-1 with TRBJ2-5; 7 bases line up with TRBD1. Germline CDR1 MNHNS, CDR2 SASEGT. The J segment lost 6 bases and the V segment lost 6 bases, leaving 10 bases of the junction unmatched. The CDR3 has 14 amino acids. CDR3 loop: CASRGETGDQTQYF. DNA of the CDR3: TGTGCCAGCAGAGGAGAAACAGGGGATCAGACCCAGTACTTC.

The V and J genes are TRBV6-1 and TRBJ1-3; a possible D gene is TRBD1 (6 bases). The CDR3 covers 15 residues. Germline V gene lookup returns CDR1 MNHNS and CDR2 SASEGT. The V gene lost 4 bases and the J gene lost 0 bases, with 10 bases spanning the gap. The CDR3: CASSGRGASGNTIYF. The CDR3 nucleotides are TGTGCCAGCAGTGGACGGGGGGCCTCTGGAAACACCATATATTTT.

The chain carries TRBV11-2 and TRBJ2-7; D may be TRBD1 (6 bases). The CDR3 spans 14 residues. Germline CDR1 and CDR2: SGHAT and FQNNGV. Trimming shortened V by 3 bases and J by 2 bases, and 11 bases separated the two germline ends. This chain's CDR3 is CASSLTGLTYEQYF. The DNA of the CDR3 is TGTGCCAGCAGCTTGACAGGTTTAACCTACGAGCAGTACTTC. Variable domain in full (rest from reference TRBV11-2 and TRBJ2-7): EAGVAQSPRYKIIEKRQSVAFWCNPISGHATLYWYQQILGQGPKLLIQFQNNGVVDDSQLPKDRFSAERLKGVDSTLKIQPAKLEDSAVYLCASSLTGLTYEQYFGPGTRLTVT.

A note on this clone: Germline is not matched at one junction end, which may reflect a read error. The chain links TRBV7-9 to TRBJ2-1; D not certain. Germline-derived CDR1 and CDR2 are SEHNR and FQNEAQ (reference sequence). The CDR3 runs 16 residues. The CDR3 is CASSQSVESSYNEQFF. CDR3 in DNA: TGCGCCAGCAGCCAATCGGTAGAATCCTCCTACAATGAGCAGTTCTTC.

The rearrangement uses TRBV7-8 and TRBJ2-3; D perhaps matches TRBD1 (6 bases). CDR3 length: 17 residues. V lost 1 base to trimming and J lost 5 bases, with 19 bases between them. CDR1 and CDR2 (germline): SGHVS, FQNEAQ. The DNA for the CDR3 is TGTGCCAGCAGCTTAGGAACAGGGTCCCCGCGGAGAGATACGCAGTATTTT. This encodes CASSLGTGSPRRDTQYF. Complete variable domain (other parts from reference TRBV7-8 and TRBJ2-3): GAGVSQSPRYKVAKRGQDVALRCDPISGHVSLFWYQQALGQGPEFLTYFQNEAQLDKSGLPSDRFFAERPEGSVSTLKIQRTQQEDSAVYLCASSLGTGSPRRDTQYFGPGTRLTVL.